The TCR beta chain described here comes from a study of cytomegalovirus exposure and HLA in healthy donors. The wider study: The study's early data release held some 85 million unique TCRs from HLA-typed donors.

Points on this clone: Its antigen is still unknown.

The PCR contained 60 Vbeta and 13 Jbeta primers. The assay was immunoSEQ multiplex PCR, and TCRdb's table has in-frame clones only and misses some. Here the sample spans about 120,000 clones, over 70% being singletons. Study-level results: Researchers left out some V segments, among them TRBV6-2 and TRBV6-3, as indistinguishable. The likely origin of a cluster of highly shared sequence variants was a sequencing artifact. In a later analysis, parvovirus B19, influenza, CMV and Epstein-Barr virus appeared linked to several top co-occurrence clusters.

The V gene's germline CDR1 is LGHNA and CDR2 YSLEER. This CDR3 is 16 amino acids long. Between the trimmed V and J ends, which lost 4 bases and 3 bases, there was a span of 15 bases. Sequenced material: PBMCs. This sequence was found in a woman in her thirties or forties in good health and CMV-seronegative. This sequence joins TRBV4-3 and TRBJ2-2; D not resolved. This CDR3 is CASSPDTETYTGELFF. CDR3 nucleotide sequence: TGCGCCAGCAGCCCAGACACAGAAACGTACACCGGGGAGCTGTTTTTT.